One T cell receptor beta chain is described in this entry. What it binds is unknown. The data are from a study of T cell responses to AZD1222 COVID-19 vaccine. General study results and limits: Rises in breadth and depth of Spike-specific TCRs came after two AZD1222 doses. Distributed over spike, vaccine-associated CD4 TCRs predominated at 160-218 and 743-854.

Germline CDR1 is SQVTM and CDR2 is ANQGSEA. V was shortened by 0 bases and J by 13 bases, with 13 bases between the two germline ends. The CDR3 consists of 12 residues. The data were produced by immunoSEQ multiplex PCR, yet TCRdb's version contains in-frame clones alone and is incomplete. There are about 120,000 clones in the sample; roughly nine tenths occur only once, and around 7.5% lies in the top ten. Here the sequenced sample was peripheral blood, taken on day 0 of AZD1222 vaccination. The TCR comes from an adult in good health. The V gene is TRBV29-1, the J gene TRBJ1-5; weak D call: TRBD1 (6 bases). The CDR3 nucleotides read TGCAGCGTTGAAGAAGGGGGAAGCGTACAGCATTTT. Protein: CSVEEGGSVQHF.